In its sample, the clone carrying this TCR beta chain was seen a few times. Its antigen is still unknown. The CDR3 spans 14 residues. Germline V lookup: CDR1 SEHNR, CDR2 FQNEAQ (reference sequence). The J segment lost 10 bases and the V segment lost 8 bases, leaving 11 bases of the junction unmatched. The data stem from a study of PD-L1 blockade in urothelial cancer. Across the whole study: In the patient group, most of the roughly 30 were males with bladder-origin urothelial cancer. Overall study findings and caveats: Improved survival was predicted by pretreatment blood TCR clonality below the median.

Some clones are missing from TCRdb's copy, which holds only in-frame ones; the method was immunoSEQ multiplex PCR. Here the sample spans 100,000 to 150,000 clones, 86% being singletons. Time point in this sample: peripheral blood 6 weeks after treatment start. The V gene is TRBV7-9, the J gene TRBJ1-6, with 7 nucleotides matching TRBD1. This TCR derives from a man aged 50-60 years with urothelial cancer. Sequenced here: PBMCs, sampled around atezolizumab (anti-PD-L1) treatment. CDR3 amino acids: CASGARQGLSPLHF. The CDR3 DNA sequence: TGTGCCAGCGGTGCTAGACAGGGTTTGTCACCCCTCCACTTT.